This T cell receptor (beta chain) was found in a study of T-cell reconstitution after alpha-beta-depleted transplantation in children. Study findings and constraints: There were reportedly several hundred expanded graft clones from which alpha-beta T cells came about two months after transplant.

The TCRbeta library incorporated unique molecular identifiers. One entry per CDR3 protein, called by TCRdb with MiXCR from the PCR reads. In the table there are about 460,000 distinct CDR3 sequences, 9.5% to 12% of which are singletons. A word on this clonotype: The target antigen is unknown.

The germline CDR1 and CDR2 sequences are LGHDT and YNNKEL (reference sequence). J gave up 2 bases and V 4 bases, and 3 bases lay outside the gene matches. The CDR3 spans 15 residues. The V gene is TRBV3-1, the J gene TRBJ2-5; 11 bases are a match to TRBD2. The receptor's source is a female patient aged 2-10 years who had a stem cell transplant for aplastic anemia, so the T cells may come from the graft donor. The sequencing here drew on PBMCs, mostly from graft donor cells, taken 180 days after TCRalphabeta/CD19-depleted stem cell transplant. The CDR3 loop reads CASSPLAGVQETQYF. The CDR3, as DNA: TGTGCCAGCAGCCCACTAGCGGGGGTACAAGAGACCCAGTACTTC.